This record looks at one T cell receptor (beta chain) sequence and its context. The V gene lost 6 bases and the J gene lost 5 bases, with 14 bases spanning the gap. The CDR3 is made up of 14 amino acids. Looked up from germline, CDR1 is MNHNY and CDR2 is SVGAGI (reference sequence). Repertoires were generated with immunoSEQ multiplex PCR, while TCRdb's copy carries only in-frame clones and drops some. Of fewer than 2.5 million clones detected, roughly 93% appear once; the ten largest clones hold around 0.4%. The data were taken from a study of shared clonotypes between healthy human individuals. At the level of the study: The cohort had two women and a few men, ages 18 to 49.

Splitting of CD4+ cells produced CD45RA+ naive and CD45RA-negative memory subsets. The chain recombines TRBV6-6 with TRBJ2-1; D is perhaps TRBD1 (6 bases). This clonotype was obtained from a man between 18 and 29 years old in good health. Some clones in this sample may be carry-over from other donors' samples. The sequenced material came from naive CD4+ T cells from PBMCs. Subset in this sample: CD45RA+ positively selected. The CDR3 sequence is CASRDGQIDNEQFF. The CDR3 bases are TGTGCCAGCAGAGACGGACAGATCGACAATGAGCAGTTCTTC.